The clone carrying this T cell receptor (beta chain) has just one count. What it binds is not known. This sample is part of a study of T cell repertoires in cytomegalovirus infection. TCRdb called the reads again in MiXCR, with one record for every CDR3 protein. The table lists 110,000 or so distinct CDR3 sequences, 30% of them singletons. Germline CDR1 LNHDA, CDR2 SQIVND (reference sequence). V was cut by 4 bases and J by 0 bases, with 10 bases left in between. The CDR3 totals 15 residues. The clonotype was recovered from a human donor in good health (CMV status not recorded). Some clones in this sample may be carry-over from other donors' samples. The chain recombines TRBV19 with TRBJ1-5, with TRBD1 as a possible D gene (5 bases). The material sequenced was CD8+ T cells from cultured PBMCs, taken from culture after CMV antigen stimulation. The CDR3 DNA follows: TGTGCCAGTAGTAATGGGGACCTTAGCAATCAGCCCCAGCATTTT. This codes for CASSNGDLSNQPQHF.